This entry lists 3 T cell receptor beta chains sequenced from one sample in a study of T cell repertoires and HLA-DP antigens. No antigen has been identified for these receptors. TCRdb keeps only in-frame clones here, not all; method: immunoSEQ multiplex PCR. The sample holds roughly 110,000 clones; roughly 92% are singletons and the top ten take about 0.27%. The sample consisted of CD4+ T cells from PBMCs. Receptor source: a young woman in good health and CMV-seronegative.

This CDR3 reads CAGGGLETQYF. The CDR3 nucleotides read TGTGCAGGCGGAGGGTTGGAGACCCAGTACTTC. The gene calls are TRBV2 and TRBJ2-5, with D tentatively TRBD2 (6 bases). The CDR3 runs to 11 residues. In germline, CDR1 is SNHLY, CDR2 FYNNEI.

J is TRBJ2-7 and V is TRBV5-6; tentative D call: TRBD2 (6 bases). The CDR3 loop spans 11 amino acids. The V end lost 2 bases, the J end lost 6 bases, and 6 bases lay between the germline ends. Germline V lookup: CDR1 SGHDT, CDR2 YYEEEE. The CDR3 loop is CASSFSGEQYF. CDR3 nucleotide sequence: TGTGCCAGCAGCTTTAGCGGCGAGCAGTACTTC.

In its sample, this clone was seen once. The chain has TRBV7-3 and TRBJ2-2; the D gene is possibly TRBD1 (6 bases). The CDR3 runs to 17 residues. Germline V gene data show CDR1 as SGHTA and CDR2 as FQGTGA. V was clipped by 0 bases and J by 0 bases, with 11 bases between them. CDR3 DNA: TGTGCCAGCAGCTTAACCGGGACACCCGCGAACACCGGGGAGCTGTTTTTT. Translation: CASSLTGTPANTGELFF.